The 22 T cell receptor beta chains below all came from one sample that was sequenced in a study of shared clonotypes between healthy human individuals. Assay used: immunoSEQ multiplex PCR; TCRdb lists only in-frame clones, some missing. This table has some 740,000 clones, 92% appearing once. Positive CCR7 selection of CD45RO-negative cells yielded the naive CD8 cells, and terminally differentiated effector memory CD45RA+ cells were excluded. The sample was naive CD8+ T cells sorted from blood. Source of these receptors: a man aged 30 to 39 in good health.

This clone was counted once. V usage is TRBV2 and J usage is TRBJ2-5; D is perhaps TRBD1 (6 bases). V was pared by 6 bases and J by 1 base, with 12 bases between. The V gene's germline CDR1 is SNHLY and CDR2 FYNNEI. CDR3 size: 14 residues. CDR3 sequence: CASRNRESQETQYF. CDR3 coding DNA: TGTGCCAGCAGAAACAGGGAGTCCCAAGAGACCCAGTACTTC.

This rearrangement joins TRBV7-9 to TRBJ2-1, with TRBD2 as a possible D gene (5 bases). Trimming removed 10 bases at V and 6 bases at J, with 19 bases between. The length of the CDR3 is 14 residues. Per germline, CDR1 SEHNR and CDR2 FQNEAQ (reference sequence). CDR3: CAIESERTGNEQFF. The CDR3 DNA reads TGTGCCATAGAATCGGAACGGACTGGCAATGAGCAGTTCTTC.

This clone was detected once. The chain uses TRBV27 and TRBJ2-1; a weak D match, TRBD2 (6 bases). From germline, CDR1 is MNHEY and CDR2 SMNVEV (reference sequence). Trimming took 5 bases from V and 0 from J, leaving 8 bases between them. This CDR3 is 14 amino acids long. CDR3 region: CASSAGNSYNEQFF. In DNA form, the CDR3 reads TGTGCCAGCAGTGCGGGGAACTCCTACAATGAGCAGTTCTTC.

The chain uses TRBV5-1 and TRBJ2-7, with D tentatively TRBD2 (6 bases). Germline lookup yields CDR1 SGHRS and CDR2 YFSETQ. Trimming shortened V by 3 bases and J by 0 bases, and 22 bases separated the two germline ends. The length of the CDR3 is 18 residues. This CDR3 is CASSWGETGFISSYEQYF. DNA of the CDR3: TGCGCCAGCAGCTGGGGGGAGACCGGATTTATTAGCTCCTACGAGCAGTACTTC. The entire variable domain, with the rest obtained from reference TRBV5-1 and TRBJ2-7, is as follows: KAGVTQTPRYLIKTRGQQVTLSCSPISGHRSVSWYQQTPGQGLQFLFEYFSETQRNKGNFPGRFSGRQFSNSRSEMNVSTLELGDSALYLCASSWGETGFISSYEQYFGPGTRLTVT.

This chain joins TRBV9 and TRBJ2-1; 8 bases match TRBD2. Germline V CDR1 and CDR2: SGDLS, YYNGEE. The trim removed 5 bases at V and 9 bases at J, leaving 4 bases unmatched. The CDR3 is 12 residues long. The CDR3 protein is CASSSSGPEQFF. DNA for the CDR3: TGTGCCAGCAGTTCTAGCGGGCCTGAGCAGTTCTTC.

In nucleotides, the CDR3 is TGCGCCAGCAGCAACAGACGGGGTCTAACAGTTTCGGAGACCCAGTACTTC. Residues: CASSNRRGLTVSETQYF. The chain has TRBV5-1 and TRBJ2-5; perhaps TRBD2 as D (5 bases). Trimming stripped 4 bases from V and 5 bases from J, with 24 bases between. Germline CDR1 is SGHRS and CDR2 is YFSETQ. The CDR3 extends over 17 amino acids. Supplemented by reference TRBV5-1 and TRBJ2-5, the full variable domain reads KAGVTQTPRYLIKTRGQQVTLSCSPISGHRSVSWYQQTPGQGLQFLFEYFSETQRNKGNFPGRFSGRQFSNSRSEMNVSTLELGDSALYLCASSNRRGLTVSETQYFGPGTRLLVL.

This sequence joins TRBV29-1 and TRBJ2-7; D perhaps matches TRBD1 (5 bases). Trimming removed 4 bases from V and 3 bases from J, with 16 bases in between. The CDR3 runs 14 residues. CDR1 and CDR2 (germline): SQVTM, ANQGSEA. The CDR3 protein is CSVVWTQKGYEQYF. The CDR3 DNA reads TGCAGCGTTGTGTGGACACAGAAGGGCTACGAGCAGTACTTC.

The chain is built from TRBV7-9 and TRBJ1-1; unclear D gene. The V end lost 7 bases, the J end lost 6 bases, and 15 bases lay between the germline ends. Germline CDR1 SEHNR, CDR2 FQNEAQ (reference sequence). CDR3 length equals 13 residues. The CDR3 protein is CASTDPAGAEAFF. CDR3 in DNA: TGTGCCAGCACCGACCCCGCGGGCGCTGAAGCTTTCTTT.

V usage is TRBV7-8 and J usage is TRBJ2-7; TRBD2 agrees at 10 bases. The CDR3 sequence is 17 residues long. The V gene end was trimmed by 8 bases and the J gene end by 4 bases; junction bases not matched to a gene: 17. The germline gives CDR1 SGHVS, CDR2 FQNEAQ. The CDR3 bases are TGTGCCAGCCTCAAAGATTTCTTAGCGGGAGGTGGGTACGAGCAGTACTTC. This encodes CASLKDFLAGGGYEQYF.

CDR3 in amino acids: CASSLASSGGAREQFF. The CDR3 DNA reads as TGTGCCAGCAGCTTAGCGTCCAGCGGGGGGGCCCGGGAGCAGTTCTTC. V usage is TRBV7-2 and J usage is TRBJ2-1, with 10 bases that match TRBD2. This CDR3 has 16 residues. The V and J ends lost 0 bases and 10 bases, in that order; junction bases with no gene match: 9. CDR1 and CDR2 (germline): SGHTA, FQGNSA.

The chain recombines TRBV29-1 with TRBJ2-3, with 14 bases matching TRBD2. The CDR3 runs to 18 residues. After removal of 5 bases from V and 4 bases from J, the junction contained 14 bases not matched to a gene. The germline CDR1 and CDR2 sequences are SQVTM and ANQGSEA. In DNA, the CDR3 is TGCAGCGTTCCGGGACTAGCGGGAGTATTGGGGCTTGCAGATACGCAGTATTTT. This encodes CSVPGLAGVLGLADTQYF.

The CDR3 DNA follows: TGTGCCAGCAGCCCCCGGTCGGATTCTTTACATGAGCAGTTCTTC. Its translation is CASSPRSDSLHEQFF. J is TRBJ2-1 and V is TRBV9; D unclear. The ends were cut back, 4 bases at V and 8 bases at J, with 19 bases in the middle. CDR1 SGDLS and CDR2 YYNGEE come from the germline V gene. CDR3 size: 15 residues.

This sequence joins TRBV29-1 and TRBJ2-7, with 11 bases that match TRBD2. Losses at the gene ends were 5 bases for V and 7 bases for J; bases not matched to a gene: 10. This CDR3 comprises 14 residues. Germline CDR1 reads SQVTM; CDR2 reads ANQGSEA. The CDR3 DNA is TGCAGCGTTTACTCGACTAGCGGGATTGGAGAGCAGTACTTC. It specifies CSVYSTSGIGEQYF.

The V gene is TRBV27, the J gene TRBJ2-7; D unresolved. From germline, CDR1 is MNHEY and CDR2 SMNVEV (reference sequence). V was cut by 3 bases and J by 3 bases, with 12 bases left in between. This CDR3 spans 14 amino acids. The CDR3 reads CASSFGLGIYEQYF. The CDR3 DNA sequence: TGTGCCAGCAGTTTTGGCCTAGGGATCTACGAGCAGTACTTC.

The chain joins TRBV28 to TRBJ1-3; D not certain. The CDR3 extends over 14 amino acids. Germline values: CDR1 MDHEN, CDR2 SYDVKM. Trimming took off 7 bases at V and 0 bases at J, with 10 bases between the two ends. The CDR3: CASTFRYSGNTIYF. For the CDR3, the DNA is TGTGCCAGCACCTTCAGATACTCTGGAAACACCATATATTTT.

CDR3 DNA: TGTGCCAGCAGCTTAGACAGACCACATAATCAGCCCCAGCATTTT. Translation: CASSLDRPHNQPQHF. V usage is TRBV7-8 and J usage is TRBJ1-5; D is uncertain. This CDR3 has 15 amino acids. V shed 1 base and J shed 4 bases, with 11 bases lying between them. Germline CDR1 is SGHVS and CDR2 is FQNEAQ.

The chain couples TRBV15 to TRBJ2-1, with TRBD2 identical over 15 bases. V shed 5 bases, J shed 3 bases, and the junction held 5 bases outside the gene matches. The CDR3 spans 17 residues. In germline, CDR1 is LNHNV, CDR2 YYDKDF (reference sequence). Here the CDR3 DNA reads TGTGCCACCAGCCGAGGACTAGCGGGAGGGGGCTACAATGAGCAGTTCTTC. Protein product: CATSRGLAGGGYNEQFF.

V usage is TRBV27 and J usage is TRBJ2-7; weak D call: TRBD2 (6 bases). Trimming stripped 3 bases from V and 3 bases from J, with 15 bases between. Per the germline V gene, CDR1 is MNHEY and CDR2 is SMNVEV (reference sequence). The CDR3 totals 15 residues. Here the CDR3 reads CASSFGGGPFYEQYF. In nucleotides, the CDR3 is TGTGCCAGCAGTTTTGGGGGAGGCCCTTTCTACGAGCAGTACTTC.

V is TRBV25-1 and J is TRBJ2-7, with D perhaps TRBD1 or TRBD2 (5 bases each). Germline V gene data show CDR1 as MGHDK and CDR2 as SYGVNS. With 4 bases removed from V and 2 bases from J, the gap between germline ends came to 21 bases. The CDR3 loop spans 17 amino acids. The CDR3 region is CASSGPSGLRGPYEQYF. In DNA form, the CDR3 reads TGTGCCAGCAGTGGGCCTTCGGGGCTTCGCGGTCCCTACGAGCAGTACTTC.

The CDR3 is CASSPDGGGNQPQHF. The CDR3 DNA follows: TGTGCCAGCTCACCAGATGGGGGGGGAAATCAGCCCCAGCATTTT. This chain links TRBV18 with TRBJ1-5; a weak D match, TRBD1 (5 bases). CDR1 KGHSH and CDR2 LQKENI come from the germline V gene. V lost 2 bases and J 4 bases, leaving 12 bases between the germline ends. This CDR3 spans 15 amino acids.

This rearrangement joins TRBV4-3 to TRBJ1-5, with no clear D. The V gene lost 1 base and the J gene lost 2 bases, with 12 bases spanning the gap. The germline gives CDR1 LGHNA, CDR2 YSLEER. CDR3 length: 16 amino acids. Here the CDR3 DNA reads TGCGCCAGCAGCCAAGGTACCGGCGGAGGCAATCAGCCCCAGCATTTT. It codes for CASSQGTGGGNQPQHF.

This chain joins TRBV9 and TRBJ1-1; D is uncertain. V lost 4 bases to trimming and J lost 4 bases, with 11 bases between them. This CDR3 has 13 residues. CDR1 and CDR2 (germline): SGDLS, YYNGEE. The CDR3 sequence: CASSRAGGTEAFF. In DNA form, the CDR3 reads TGTGCCAGCAGCCGGGCAGGAGGCACTGAAGCTTTCTTT.